This entry features one TCR beta chain sequence. The antigen is unknown. Unique molecular identifiers tagged the TCRbeta library. TCRdb re-called the PCR reads with MiXCR, one entry per CDR3 protein. The repertoire holds 40,000 to 60,000 distinct CDR3 sequences, approximately 9.2% seen once, with roughly 29% in the top ten. This sample was taken from a study of T-cell reconstitution after alpha-beta-depleted transplantation in children. Study-wide results and limits: Several hundred graft clones that had expanded were reportedly the source of alpha-beta T cells about two months after transplant.

V lost 2 bases to trimming and J lost 3 bases; unmatched junction nucleotides: 6. This CDR3 is 15 amino acids long. Germline CDR1 MNHEY, CDR2 SVGAGI. The sequencing here drew on PBMCs, mostly from graft donor cells, taken 60 days after TCRalphabeta/CD19-depleted stem cell transplant. The source of this sequence is a male patient aged 2-9 years who had a stem cell transplant for chronic granulomatous disease, so the T cells may come from the graft donor. The chain carries TRBV6-5 and TRBJ2-7; the match to TRBD2 covers 8 bases. CDR3 protein: CASSYSTSGLYEQYF. The CDR3 DNA reads TGTGCCAGCAGTTACAGCACTAGCGGTCTCTACGAGCAGTACTTC.